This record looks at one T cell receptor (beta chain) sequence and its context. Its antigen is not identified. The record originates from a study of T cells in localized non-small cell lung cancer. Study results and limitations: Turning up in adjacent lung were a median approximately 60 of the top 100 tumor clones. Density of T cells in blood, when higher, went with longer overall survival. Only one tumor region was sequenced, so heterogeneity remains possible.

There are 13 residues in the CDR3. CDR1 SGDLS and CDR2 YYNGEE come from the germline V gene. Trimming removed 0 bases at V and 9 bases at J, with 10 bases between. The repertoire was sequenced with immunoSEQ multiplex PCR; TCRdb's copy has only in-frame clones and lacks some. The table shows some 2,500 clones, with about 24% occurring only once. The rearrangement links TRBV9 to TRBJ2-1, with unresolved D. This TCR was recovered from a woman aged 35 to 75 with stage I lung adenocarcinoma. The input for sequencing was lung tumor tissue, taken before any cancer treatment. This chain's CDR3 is CASSVVEVGEQFF. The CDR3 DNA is TGTGCCAGCAGCGTAGTTGAGGTCGGTGAGCAGTTCTTC.